The rows below give T cell receptor beta chains drawn from one sample of a study of CD8 T cells in ankylosing spondylitis. TCRdb reanalysed the 5' RACE reads using MiXCR and keeps one entry per CDR3 protein. The sample records fewer than 130,000 distinct CDR3 sequences, about 24% being singletons. Sequences were obtained from synovial fluid, either unsorted or a sorted T cell fraction (not recorded which). The origin of the receptors is a male donor with ankylosing spondylitis. Each CDR3 is given with its conserved first and last residue. The order of the fields is V gene, J gene, D gene, clone size, CDR3 protein, CDR3 DNA. A D gene is named only where the DNA matches it firmly. Size is omitted from some rows. Given values are once, few, many or a class for expanded clones.

v_gene: TRBV14
j_gene: TRBJ1-2
d_gene: NA
abundance: NA
CDR3aa: CASSLYGAGYTF
CDR3nt: TGTGCCAGCAGCCTATACGGGGCTGGCTACACCTTC

v_gene: TRBV27
j_gene: TRBJ1-2
d_gene: TRBD1
abundance: once
CDR3aa: CASSFSGTGVYGYTF
CDR3nt: TGTGCCAGCAGTTTTTCCGGGACAGGGGTCTATGGCTACACCTTC

v_gene: TRBV7-2
j_gene: TRBJ2-3
d_gene: NA
abundance: NA
CDR3aa: CASSLRSRDTQYF
CDR3nt: TGTGCCAGCAGCCTTCGAAGTCGTGATACGCAGTATTTT

v_gene: TRBV12-3/TRBV12-4
j_gene: TRBJ2-7
d_gene: TRBD2
abundance: few
CDR3aa: CASSSSRTSGLYEQYF
CDR3nt: TGTGCCAGCAGTTCCTCGCGGACTAGCGGACTATACGAGCAGTACTTC

v_gene: TRBV20-1
j_gene: TRBJ2-1
d_gene: NA
abundance: few
CDR3aa: CSARAGPVGNEQFF
CDR3nt: TGCAGTGCTAGAGCGGGGCCTGTGGGCAATGAGCAGTTCTTC

v_gene: TRBV5-5
j_gene: TRBJ2-7
d_gene: NA
abundance: NA
CDR3aa: CASSSGASYEQYF
CDR3nt: TGTGCCAGCAGCTCAGGGGCCTCCTACGAGCAGTACTTC

v_gene: TRBV6-1
j_gene: TRBJ1-2
d_gene: NA
abundance: many
CDR3aa: CASSEVLAGGTNYGYTF
CDR3nt: TGTGCCAGCAGTGAGGTGCTGGCAGGTGGGACTAACTATGGCTACACCTTC

v_gene: TRBV5-1
j_gene: TRBJ1-1
d_gene: TRBD1
abundance: few
CDR3aa: CASSLGGDRGKAEAFF
CDR3nt: TGCGCCAGCAGCTTGGGGGGGGACAGGGGAAAGGCTGAAGCTTTCTTT

v_gene: TRBV20-1
j_gene: TRBJ2-1
d_gene: TRBD2
abundance: NA
CDR3aa: CSARVSGRAINEQFF
CDR3nt: TGCAGTGCTAGAGTTAGCGGGAGGGCCATAAATGAGCAGTTCTTC

v_gene: TRBV29-1
j_gene: TRBJ2-5
d_gene: TRBD1
abundance: NA
CDR3aa: CSVLWDRGETQYF
CDR3nt: TGCAGCGTTCTCTGGGACAGGGGCGAGACCCAGTACTTC